The entry that follows covers one TCR beta chain sequence. This clonotype was found many times. Its binding antigen is unknown. The sample holds no much larger clone one base away, and base qualities are not on file. Looking up the germline V gene (reference sequence) yields CDR1 LNHDA and CDR2 SQIVND. V is clipped by 5 bases and J by 8 bases, and the sequence between their germline boundaries is 16 bases long. The CDR3, cysteine through phenylalanine, is 14 amino acids long. Only CDR3 DNA remains: 42 bases, in frame from the first base. Hyperthyroidism patients were newly diagnosed, with disease duration under 2 months, and aged 18 to 65 years. Patients with uncontrolled infections, other autoimmune diseases, pregnancy or lactation were excluded. Clinical symptoms, serum thyroxine and TRAb, thyroid ultrasound, and orbital computed tomography formed the basis for the diagnoses. For progressor patients, blood was drawn at the first diagnosis of hyperthyroidism, before any ophthalmopathy symptoms had appeared. PBMCs were isolated from about 9.2 ml of fresh peripheral blood by Ficoll-Paque density gradient centrifugation. Progressor patients were defined as those initially diagnosed with Graves' hyperthyroidism in whom ophthalmopathy developed during follow-up. Total RNA was extracted with Trizol reagent, and quality was checked on an Agilent 2100 Bioanalyzer.

The TCR beta CDR3 regions were amplified from the RNA transcripts. For the first round of RT-PCR on the TCR CDR3, the HTBI primer set was used together with the Qiagen OneStep RT-PCR kit. Libraries were constructed in a second round of multiplex PCR, after which size selection and purification were performed. The libraries were sequenced on an Illumina HiSeq2000 using paired-end 100 bp reads. In the paper's pipeline: SOAPnuke was used to process the raw data, throwing out any read that contained adapters or uncalled bases, had a mean Phred below 15, or lacked an exact constant-primer or identifier match. High-quality paired reads were merged using COPE v1.2.5, and each unique nucleotide sequence was defined as a clonotype. Clonotypes were aligned to IMGT TRBV, TRBD and TRBJ reference segments using MiTCR v1.1. Analysis was restricted to V-J combinations with a frequency above 0.0001, which covered roughly 99% of repertoires. A TCS score was defined as the ratio between F50 (clonal expansion) and ExV (chaos), using BLOSUM62-based TCRdist between CDR3 peptides within each V-J. Welch's t-statistics and random forest reduced around 520 V-J features to some 14, which were used in a naive Bayes classifier (R e1071). Starting from the raw public reads, TCRdb applied fastp trimming at Q25, assembled clones with MiXCR and retained in-frame beta chains. Every entry covers one CDR3 protein and lists the most common genes and DNA from its rows. The V and J calls here are based on TCRdb, not the publication. For this sample there are more than 300,000 distinct CDR3 sequences; 15% to 20% appear just once. The top ten clones comprise around a third of the sample.

This specimen belongs to a study of T cells in Graves' hyperthyroidism and ophthalmopathy (dated by TCRdb to between 2017 and 2020). Concerning the study at large: Peripheral blood was sampled at the time of initial diagnosis, prior to any treatment. Prospective prediction of ophthalmopathy was tested in an independent validation cohort consisting of under 20 hyperthyroidism patients and approximately 16 patients who later progressed to ophthalmopathy. Thyroid tissue and blood T-cell repertoires from roughly six Graves' hyperthyroidism patients were also compared in the study. For training and testing, the roughly 97 patients in the discovery cohort were randomly divided in a 7:3 ratio. To identify distinguishing TCR V-J signatures, a discovery cohort of some 100 patients was used, comprising 40 to 45 with Graves' ophthalmopathy and approximately 57 with stable Graves' hyperthyroidism. Once sampling was done, hyperthyroidism patients were given methimazole at a starting dose of 30 mg daily, whereas ophthalmopathy patients were given high-dose intravenous methylprednisolone. TCR Vbeta CDR3 sequencing of 120 to 150 peripheral blood samples (over 40 ophthalmopathy, 75 to 85 hyperthyroidism and roughly 17 progressor patients) is reported in the paper.

The full study reports these points: In validation, progression to ophthalmopathy was predicted by the model with approximately 67% sensitivity and around 75% specificity, a median of approximately 6.5 months before onset. Sample size was not statistically predetermined, and investigators were not blinded to group allocation. Most expanded thyroid clonotypes (frequency above 0.001) were also detected in blood, a finding suggesting that blood repertoires may reflect thyroid immune responses. A model built on a 13 V-J signature distinguished ophthalmopathy from stable hyperthyroidism, reaching about 88% sensitivity and around 81% specificity in cross-validation and 80%/75% in testing.

The sample comprised blood. The sequence derives from a woman younger than 45 with Graves' hyperthyroidism that later progressed to Graves' ophthalmopathy. The sequence is built from TRBV19 and TRBJ2-1, with the D call perhaps TRBD1 or TRBD2, as 5 bases match in each case. The CDR3 region has the sequence CASSVQRGQDEQFF. The sequenced DNA: TGTGCCAGTAGTGTACAACGGGGCCAGGATGAGCAGTTCTTC.